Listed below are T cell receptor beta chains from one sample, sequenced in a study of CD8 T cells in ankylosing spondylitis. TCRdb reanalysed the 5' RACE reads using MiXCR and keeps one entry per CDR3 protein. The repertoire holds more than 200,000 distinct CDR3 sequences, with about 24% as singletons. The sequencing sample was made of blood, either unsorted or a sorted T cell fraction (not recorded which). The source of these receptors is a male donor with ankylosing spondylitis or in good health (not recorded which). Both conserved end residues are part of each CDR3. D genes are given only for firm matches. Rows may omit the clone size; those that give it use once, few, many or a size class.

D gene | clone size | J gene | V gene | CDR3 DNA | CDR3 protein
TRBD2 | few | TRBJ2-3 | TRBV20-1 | TGCAGTGCCCCGAACTGGCTAGCGGGGGCAGATACGCAGTATTTT | CSAPNWLAGADTQYF
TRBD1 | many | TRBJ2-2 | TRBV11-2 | TGTGCCAGCAGCTCACGGGGACAGGGGGCGTTGAAGACCGGGGAGCTGTTTTTT | CASSSRGQGALKTGELFF
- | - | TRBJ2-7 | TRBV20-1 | TGCAGTGCTAGTCCCCGGGGATACGAGCAGTACTTC | CSASPRGYEQYF
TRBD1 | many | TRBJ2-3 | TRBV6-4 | TGTGCCAGCGGTGGGGGACAGGAGGAAAGAAGGACAGATACGCAGTATTTT | CASGGGQEERRTDTQYF
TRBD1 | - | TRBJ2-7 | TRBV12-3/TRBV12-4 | TGTGCCAGCAGTCCCCGGACAGGCGGTGGCGACGAGCAGTACTTC | CASSPRTGGGDEQYF
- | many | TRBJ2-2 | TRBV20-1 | TGCAGTGCAAGACCAGGGAAAGGCACCGGGGAGCTGTTTTTT | CSARPGKGTGELFF
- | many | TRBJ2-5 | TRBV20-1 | TGCAGTGCTAGTGGGGAGATCCAAGAGACCCAGTACTTC | CSASGEIQETQYF
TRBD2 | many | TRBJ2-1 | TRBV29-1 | TGCAGTCCCCTAGCGGGGGGGCCGGATGAGCAGTTCTTC | CSPLAGGPDEQFF
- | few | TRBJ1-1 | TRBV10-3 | TGTGCCACGACATGGCGTTGGGGCACTGAAGCTTTCTTT | CATTWRWGTEAFF
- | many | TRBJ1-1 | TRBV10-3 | TGTGCCATCAGTGAGGCAATGAACACTGAAGCTTTCTTT | CAISEAMNTEAFF
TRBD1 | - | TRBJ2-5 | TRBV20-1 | TGCAGTGCTAGAAGGGACAGGGCCCAAGAGACCCAGTACTTC | CSARRDRAQETQYF
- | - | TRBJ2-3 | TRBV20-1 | TGCAGTGCTAGAGCCTCCGATACGCAGTATTTT | CSARASDTQYF
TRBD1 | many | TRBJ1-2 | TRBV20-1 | TGCAGTGCCGCGGGTGGGACAGACATCCACAGTAACTATGGCTACACCTTC | CSAAGGTDIHSNYGYTF
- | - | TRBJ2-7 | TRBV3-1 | TGTGCCAGCAGAAATACCTACGAGCAGTACTTC | CASRNTYEQYF
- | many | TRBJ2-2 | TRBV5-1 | TGCGCCAGCAGGAGAGGGACACAGAACACCGGGGAGCTGTTTTTT | CASRRGTQNTGELFF
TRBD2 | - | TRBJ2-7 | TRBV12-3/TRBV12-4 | TGTGCCAGCAGTTTTCCTGGACTAGCCTACGAGCAGTACTTC | CASSFPGLAYEQYF
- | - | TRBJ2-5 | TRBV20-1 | TGCAGTGCCCTATTTACGACAGGCCTGGAGACCCAGTACTTC | CSALFTTGLETQYF
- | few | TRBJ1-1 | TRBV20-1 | TGCAGTGCTAGTCCCATCCCCCTGAAAGCTTTCTTT | CSASPIPLKAFF
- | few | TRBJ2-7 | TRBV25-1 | TGTGCCAGCACGGACATCGATACCCACGAGCAGTACTTC | CASTDIDTHEQYF
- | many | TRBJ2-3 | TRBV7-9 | TGTGCCAGCAGCTTAGAGGGGGGCCGCACAGATACGCAGTATTTT | CASSLEGGRTDTQYF
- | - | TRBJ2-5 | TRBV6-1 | TGTGCCAGCAGCGAAGGGAGAGGGGAGACCCAGTACTTC | CASSEGRGETQYF
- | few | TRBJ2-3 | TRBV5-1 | TGCGCCAGCAGCATACGGGACTCCGGCCTCACAGATACGCAGTATTTT | CASSIRDSGLTDTQYF
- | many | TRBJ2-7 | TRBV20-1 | TGCAGTGCTAGCCGGGACCCTGCCTACGAGCAGTACTTC | CSASRDPAYEQYF
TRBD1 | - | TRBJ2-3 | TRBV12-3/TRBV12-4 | TGTGCCAGCAGAGGGACAGGCACAGATACGCAGTATTTT | CASRGTGTDTQYF
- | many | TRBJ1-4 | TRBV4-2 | TGTGCCAGCAGCCCCTGGGCAGGGGAGGAAAAACTGTTTTTT | CASSPWAGEEKLFF
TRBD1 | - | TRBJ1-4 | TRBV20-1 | TGCAGTGCTAACCTCGGGACAGGGGGCTTTCGCGAAAAACTGTTTTTT | CSANLGTGGFREKLFF
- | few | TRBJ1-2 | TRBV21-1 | TGTGCCAGCAGCAAAGGGGGAGACAGGGGGGCCTATGGCTACACCTTC | CASSKGGDRGAYGYTF
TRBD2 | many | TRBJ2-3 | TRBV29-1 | TGCAGCGTTGAAAGCGGGGGCCGCACAGATACGCAGTATTTT | CSVESGGRTDTQYF
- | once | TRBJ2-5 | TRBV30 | TGTGCCTGGTCCCGGGGCGGGAAAGAGACCCAGTACTTC | CAWSRGGKETQYF
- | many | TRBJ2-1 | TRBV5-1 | TGCGCCAGCAGCTTGGTGGCAGGGGCTACCTACAATGAGCAGTTCTTC | CASSLVAGATYNEQFF
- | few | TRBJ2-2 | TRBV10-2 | TGCGCCAGCCTAAGACAGAACACCGGGGAGCTGTTTTTT | CASLRQNTGELFF
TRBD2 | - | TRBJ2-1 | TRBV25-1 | TGTGCCAGCAGTGAATATAGCGGGGCCTACAATGAGCAGTTCTTC | CASSEYSGAYNEQFF
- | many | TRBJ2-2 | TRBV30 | TGTGCCTGGAGTGTATCAGTAATTCGTGCGGGGCTGTTTTTT | CAWSVSVIRAGLFF
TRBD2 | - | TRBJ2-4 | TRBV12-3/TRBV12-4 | TGTGCCTTCGGCACCCGGCTAGCGGGGGGGCCTGGAAACATTCAGTACTTC | CAFGTRLAGGPGNIQYF
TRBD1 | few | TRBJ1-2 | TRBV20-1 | TGCAGTGCTAGTCACCAGATGGACAGGGGTGGTGGCTACACCTTC | CSASHQMDRGGGYTF
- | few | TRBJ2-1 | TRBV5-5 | TGTGCCAGCAGCTTTAGGGGCAGGCGGGATGAGGGTGAGCAGTTCTTC | CASSFRGRRDEGEQFF
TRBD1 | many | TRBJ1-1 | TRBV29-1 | TGCAGCGTCACAGGGGGCAGGAACACTGAAGCTTTCTTT | CSVTGGRNTEAFF